This T cell receptor beta chain was found in a study of blood T cell repertoires in COVID-19. For the study at large: T cells, B-cell-depleted T cells, or PBMCs supplied cDNA or gDNA.

The table came from immunoSEQ multiplex PCR; TCRdb's copy has only in-frame clones and leaves some out. The profile shows 25,000 to 35,000 clones, approximately 67% of them singletons. This CDR3 is built from 18 residues. V shed 2 bases and J shed 1 base, with 18 bases lying between them. The germline CDR1 and CDR2 sequences are MNHEY and SVGEGT. V and J are TRBV6-2 or TRBV6-3 and TRBJ1-5, with D perhaps matching TRBD1 (5 bases). Sequenced material: peripheral blood. The source of this sequence is a human donor in a cohort sampled during active COVID-19. DNA for the CDR3: TGTGCCAGCAGTTACGGGGGGGTGTACGGGAAGAGCAATCAGCCCCAGCATTTT. Its translation is CASSYGGVYGKSNQPQHF.